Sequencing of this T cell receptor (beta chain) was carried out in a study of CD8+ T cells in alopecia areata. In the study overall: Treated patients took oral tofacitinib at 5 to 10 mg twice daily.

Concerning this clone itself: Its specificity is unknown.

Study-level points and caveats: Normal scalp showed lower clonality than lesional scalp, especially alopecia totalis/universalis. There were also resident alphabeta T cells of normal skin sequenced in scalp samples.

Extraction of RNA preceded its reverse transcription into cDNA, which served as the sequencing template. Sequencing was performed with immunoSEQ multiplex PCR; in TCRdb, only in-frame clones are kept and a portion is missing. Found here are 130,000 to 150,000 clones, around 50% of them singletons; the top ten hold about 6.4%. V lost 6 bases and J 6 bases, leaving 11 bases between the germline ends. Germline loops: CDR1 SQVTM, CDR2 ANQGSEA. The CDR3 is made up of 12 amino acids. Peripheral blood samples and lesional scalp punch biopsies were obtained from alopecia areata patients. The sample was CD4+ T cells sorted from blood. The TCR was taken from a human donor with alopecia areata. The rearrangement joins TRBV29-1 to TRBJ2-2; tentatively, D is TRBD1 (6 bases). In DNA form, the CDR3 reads TGCAGCGTCTGGACAGCTCCCGGGGAGCTGTTTTTT. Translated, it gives CSVWTAPGELFF.